Listed here are 32 T cell receptor beta chains from one sample, sequenced in a study of post-analysis software for immune sequencing data. Unique molecular identifiers were built into the TCR beta cDNA libraries. TCRdb passed the PCR reads through MiXCR, listing each CDR3 protein once. The repertoire holds 450,000 to 700,000 distinct CDR3 sequences, with 40% to 50% as singletons. Study-wide results and limits: Controls showed lower frequencies than patients for 5 or 6 TRBV segments, and TRBV5-6, TRBV5-1 and TRBV20-1 were among these.

No antigens are known for them. Sequenced input: blood. These receptors were taken from a girl between 5 and 17 years old with multiple sclerosis.

This chain connects TRBV7-6 to TRBJ2-4, with D possibly being TRBD2 (5 bases). The J call is in doubt because the DNA end fits TRBJ2-7 better. This CDR3 is built from 14 residues. From germline, CDR1 is SGHVS and CDR2 FNYEAQ. CDR3 in amino acids: CASSPARVSYEQYF. The DNA for the CDR3 is TGTGCCAGCAGCCCAGCGAGGGTCTCCTACGAGCAGTACTTC.

The rearrangement links TRBV7-6 to TRBJ2-1; the D is unclear. Trimming left V 0 bases short and J 9 bases short, with 9 bases between. Germline CDR1 reads SGHVS; CDR2 reads FNYEAQ. The length of the CDR3 is 13 residues. CDR3 region: CASSLAYRGEQFF. In DNA form, the CDR3 reads TGTGCCAGCAGCTTAGCCTACCGCGGTGAGCAGTTCTTC.

V usage is TRBV3-1 and J usage is TRBJ2-1, with TRBD1 matching over 9 bases. The trim removed 4 bases at V and 4 bases at J, leaving 8 bases unmatched. The germline V gene encodes CDR1 LGHDT and CDR2 YNNKEL (reference sequence). This CDR3 has 16 residues. The chain's CDR3 is CASSPTRDRAYNEQFF. DNA for the CDR3: TGTGCCAGCAGCCCGACCCGGGACAGGGCTTACAATGAGCAGTTCTTC.

This chain connects TRBV21-1 to TRBJ2-7; the D call of TRBD1 is as the table states it, not checked on the DNA. TRBV21-1 is tagged as a pseudogene. The length of the CDR3 is 15 residues. The CDR3 nucleotides read TGTGCCAGCAGCAAAGAGCACCCTGACTCCTACGAGCAGTACTTC. Amino acid sequence: CASSKEHPDSYEQYF.

This clonotype was counted between two and nine times. J is TRBJ1-1 and V is TRBV13; 7 nucleotides agree with TRBD1. Germline CDR1 reads PRHDT; CDR2 reads FYEKMQ (reference sequence). This CDR3 contains 15 residues. Trimming took 5 bases from V and 2 from J; bases not matched to a gene: 8. This CDR3 is CASSPEGQQNTEAFF. CDR3 coding DNA: TGTGCCAGCAGCCCAGAGGGACAGCAAAACACTGAAGCTTTCTTT. The whole variable domain, remainder taken from reference TRBV13 and TRBJ1-1, is AAGVIQSPRHLIKEKRETATLKCYPIPRHDTVYWYQQGPGQDPQFLISFYEKMQSDKGSIPDRFSAQQFSDYHSELNMSSLELGDSALYFCASSPEGQQNTEAFFGQGTRLTVV.

Concerning this clonotype itself: An end of the junction differs from the germline gene, which may be a read error. The V call is TRBV6-1, the J call TRBJ1-2; TRBD1 aligns across 9 bases. The CDR3 runs to 15 residues. CDR1 is MNHNS and CDR2 is SASEGT in the germline V gene. Here the CDR3 reads CASREGQGSNYGYTF. CDR3 DNA sequence: TGTGCCAGCAGAGAAGGACAGGGGTCTAACTATGGCTACACCTTC.

This clonotype was counted between two and nine times. This chain connects TRBV11-2 to TRBJ2-5, with 11 bases matching TRBD2. The ends lost 4 bases at V and 5 bases at J; junction bases unmatched: 9. CDR1 is SGHAT and CDR2 is FQNNGV in the germline V gene. CDR3 size: 16 residues. The CDR3 is CASSSENSGREETQYF. The DNA for the CDR3 is TGTGCCAGCAGCTCGGAGAATAGCGGGAGGGAGGAGACCCAGTACTTC.

As regards this clonotype: Germline and junction disagree at one end, which may indicate a read error. J is TRBJ2-1 and V is TRBV10-3, with 8 bases lining up with TRBD1. The CDR3 runs to 15 residues. Germline CDR1 ENHRY, CDR2 SYGVKD. CDR3 protein: CAISRTGMEDNVQFF. The CDR3 DNA sequence: TGTGCCATCAGTAGGACAGGGATGGAAGACAATGTGCAGTTCTTC.

This clonotype was found a few times. The V and J genes are TRBV10-3 and TRBJ1-5; 7 nucleotides align to TRBD1. After removal of 6 bases from V and 0 bases from J, the junction contained 5 bases not matched to a gene. Germline CDR1 ENHRY, CDR2 SYGVKD. This CDR3 has 15 residues. CDR3 amino acids: CAISPTGNSNQPQHF. The CDR3 DNA follows: TGTGCCATCAGCCCGACAGGGAATAGCAATCAGCCCCAGCATTTT.

The V gene is TRBV13, the J gene TRBJ1-6, with a tentative D call TRBD1 (6 bases). The CDR3 consists of 14 residues. Looked up from germline, CDR1 is PRHDT and CDR2 is FYEKMQ (reference sequence). The V end was cut by 2 bases, the J end by 8 bases, with 10 bases between. The CDR3 DNA follows: TGTGCCAGCAGCTTAAAGGGGGATCATTCACCCCTCCACTTT. Protein product: CASSLKGDHSPLHF.

This chain joins TRBV11-2 and TRBJ1-2; a possible D gene is TRBD1 (5 bases). CDR1 is SGHAT and CDR2 is FQNNGV in the germline V gene. Trimming left V 5 bases short and J 7 bases short, with 20 bases between. This CDR3 region has 15 residues. CDR3 loop: CASSPDSFFIGGYTF. The CDR3, as DNA: TGTGCCAGCAGCCCAGACAGTTTCTTCATCGGTGGCTACACCTTC. The full variable domain, in which reference TRBV11-2 and TRBJ1-2 provide the parts outside the CDR3, is EAGVAQSPRYKIIEKRQSVAFWCNPISGHATLYWYQQILGQGPKLLIQFQNNGVVDDSQLPKDRFSAERLKGVDSTLKIQPAKLEDSAVYLCASSPDSFFIGGYTFGSGTRLTVV.

The chain uses TRBV20-1 and TRBJ2-1; D is ambiguous. Germline V gene lookup returns CDR1 DFQATT and CDR2 SNEGSKA (reference sequence). V was clipped by 0 bases and J by 7 bases, with 19 bases between them. The CDR3 extends over 16 amino acids. The CDR3 DNA reads TGCAGTGCTAGAGATCCCGGCACTTTACCGGTAAATGAGCAGTTCTTC. Translating it yields CSARDPGTLPVNEQFF.

The chain couples TRBV12-3 or TRBV12-4 to TRBJ1-2, with D perhaps matching TRBD1 (5 bases). Trimming removed 6 bases from V and 4 bases from J, with 18 bases in between. CDR3 length equals 15 residues. CDR3 in amino acids: CASSLGLEATYGYTF. The CDR3 DNA is TGTGCCAGCAGCCTGGGACTCGAGGCCACCTATGGCTACACCTTC.

This clonotype is a singleton in its sample. At one boundary the junction diverges from the germline segment, which might be a read error. This sequence joins TRBV7-2 and TRBJ1-5; D remains unclear. Germline assignment: CDR1 SGHTA and CDR2 FQGNSA. This CDR3 region has 15 residues. The CDR3 sequence is CASGFGLSRAQPQHF. The CDR3 DNA is TGTGCCAGCGGCTTCGGGCTCTCAAGGGCTCAGCCCCAGCATTTT.

V gene TRBV11-2 combines with J gene TRBJ2-7; D is ambiguous. V was cut by 1 base and J by 2 bases, with 12 bases left in between. Looked up from germline, CDR1 is SGHAT and CDR2 is FQNNGV. The CDR3 totals 15 residues. CDR3 sequence (DNA): TGTGCCAGCAGCTTAGGGGCATCCCTACCCTACGAGCAGTACTTC. Protein sequence: CASSLGASLPYEQYF.

This chain joins TRBV6-6 and TRBJ1-2; D remains unclear. Germline loops: CDR1 MNHNY, CDR2 SVGAGI (reference sequence). This CDR3 is built from 14 residues. The ends were cut back, 1 base at V and 3 bases at J, with 9 bases in the middle. CDR3 in DNA: TGTGCCAGCAGTTACTATGGAGAGCACTATGGCTACACCTTC. This sequence encodes CASSYYGEHYGYTF.

The gene calls are TRBV12-3 or TRBV12-4 and TRBJ2-4; TRBD2 matches 10 bases. The tail of the sequence fits TRBJ2-7 better, so the J call may be wrong. The CDR3 runs 17 residues. The CDR3 loop reads CASSPPESGRGSYEQYF. The CDR3 DNA follows: TGTGCCAGCAGTCCCCCCGAAAGCGGGAGGGGCTCCTACGAGCAGTACTTC.

This clonotype has just a few counts. The V gene is TRBV6-5, the J gene TRBJ2-4, with 8 bases fitting TRBD2. Gene TRBJ2-7 matches the end of the DNA better, so the J call may be wrong. The CDR3 spans 15 residues. Per germline, CDR1 MNHEY and CDR2 SVGAGI. CDR3 nucleotide sequence: TGTGCCAGCAGTTCTTATAGCGGGACCATCTACGAGCAGTACTTC. Its translation is CASSSYSGTIYEQYF.

This chain joins TRBV20-1 and TRBJ1-1; TRBD1 might be the D (5 bases). There are 15 residues in the CDR3. CDR1 DFQATT and CDR2 SNEGSKA come from the germline V gene (reference sequence). Trimming stripped 3 bases from V and 0 bases from J, with 14 bases between. The CDR3 sequence: CSASVGHLMNTEAFF. The CDR3 nucleotides read TGCAGTGCTAGCGTAGGACACCTCATGAACACTGAAGCTTTCTTT.

This clonotype was detected a few times. The rearrangement links TRBV12-3 or TRBV12-4 to TRBJ2-6; D is ambiguous. Trimming shortened V by 6 bases and J by 0 bases, and 9 bases separated the two germline ends. The CDR3 runs 15 residues. This CDR3 is CASRLVPSGANVLTF. The CDR3 bases are TGTGCCAGCAGATTGGTCCCCTCTGGGGCCAACGTCCTGACTTTC.

V is TRBV2 and J is TRBJ2-5; D ambiguous. The germline V and J ends were trimmed by 7 bases and 3 bases, with 9 bases remaining between them. The CDR3 has 12 amino acids. Per germline, CDR1 SNHLY and CDR2 FYNNEI. As DNA, the CDR3 is TGTGCCAGCAACGGAAGGGAAGAGACCCAGTACTTC. Its translation: CASNGREETQYF.

This clonotype has a handful of counts. J is TRBJ1-2 and V is TRBV4-2, with 8 positions matching TRBD1. The CDR3 spans 14 residues. CDR1 and CDR2 from the germline V gene are LGHNA and YNFKEQ. V dropped 0 bases and J dropped 4; count of bases not matched to a gene: 1. The chain's CDR3 is CASSQEQGGYGYTF. Here the CDR3 DNA reads TGTGCCAGCAGCCAAGAACAGGGGGGCTATGGCTACACCTTC.

As DNA, the CDR3 is TGTGCCAGCAGCTTAGAAGGGGCGGCAGATACGCAGTATTTT. It encodes CASSLEGAADTQYF. This rearrangement joins TRBV7-2 to TRBJ2-3; tentatively, D is TRBD1 (5 bases). CDR1 is SGHTA, CDR2 FQGNSA, per germline. Trimming removed 1 base from V and 4 bases from J, with 9 bases in between. CDR3 length: 14 residues.

This clonotype was observed a few times. This chain uses TRBV20-1 with TRBJ2-1; a possible D gene is TRBD2 (5 bases). CDR3 length: 15 amino acids. Germline CDR1 is DFQATT and CDR2 is SNEGSKA (reference sequence). V was trimmed by 0 bases and J by 8 bases, leaving 17 bases between them. CDR3 protein: CSAREDSLARDEQFF. The CDR3 DNA is TGCAGTGCTAGAGAAGATTCGCTAGCTCGGGATGAGCAGTTCTTC.

This clonotype was counted a few times. The rearrangement links TRBV7-9 to TRBJ2-5; 9 nucleotides line up with TRBD1. CDR1 is SEHNR and CDR2 is FQNEAQ in the germline V gene (reference sequence). V trimming: 5 bases; J trimming: 5 bases; junction bases outside the gene matches: 18. The CDR3 sequence is 18 residues long. The DNA for the CDR3 is TGTGCCAGCAGCCCTGGGCGGACAGGGGCTATTGCCGGGGAGACCCAGTACTTC. Residues: CASSPGRTGAIAGETQYF.

The chain combines TRBV13 with TRBJ2-5; D is possibly TRBD1 (6 bases). This CDR3 is built from 16 residues. Germline CDR1 and CDR2: PRHDT and FYEKMQ (reference sequence). Trimming shortened V by 4 bases and J by 0 bases, and 15 bases separated the two germline ends. The CDR3: CASSSGHPIHQETQYF. The CDR3 DNA is TGTGCCAGCAGCTCGGGACATCCAATACACCAAGAGACCCAGTACTTC. The full variable domain, its missing parts supplied by reference TRBV13 and TRBJ2-5, is AAGVIQSPRHLIKEKRETATLKCYPIPRHDTVYWYQQGPGQDPQFLISFYEKMQSDKGSIPDRFSAQQFSDYHSELNMSSLELGDSALYFCASSSGHPIHQETQYFGPGTRLLVL.

This rearrangement joins TRBV20-1 to TRBJ2-7; 10 nucleotides align to TRBD2. This CDR3 has 15 residues. The V gene end was trimmed by 6 bases and the J gene end by 2 bases; junction bases not matched to a gene: 10. The germline CDR1 and CDR2 sequences are DFQATT and SNEGSKA (reference sequence). Here the CDR3 DNA reads TGCAGTGCCATCAGGGGCACTAGCGGGGCCTACGAGCAGTACTTC. As protein: CSAIRGTSGAYEQYF.

This rearrangement joins TRBV12-3 or TRBV12-4 to TRBJ1-1, with D possibly matching TRBD1 (6 bases). The CDR3 totals 16 residues. V dropped 6 bases and J dropped 2 bases, with 19 bases sitting between them. As DNA, the CDR3 is TGTGCCAGCAGCACAAGGAGACAGGCACTTAACACTGAAGCTTTCTTT. Translating it yields CASSTRRQALNTEAFF.

The chain recombines TRBV12-3 or TRBV12-4 with TRBJ2-1; TRBD2 is a possible D gene (8 bases). This CDR3 has 17 amino acids. V lost 6 bases and J 3 bases, leaving 21 bases between the germline ends. The CDR3 sequence: CASSGRAGGSFYNEQFF. Written as DNA, the CDR3 is TGTGCCAGCAGCGGGAGGGCAGGGGGTAGCTTCTACAATGAGCAGTTCTTC.

The sample holds a few counts of this clonotype. Sequence at one end of the junction differs from germline and may be a read error. The rearrangement uses TRBV13 and TRBJ2-3; 12 bases are a match to TRBD1. Per germline, CDR1 PRHDT and CDR2 FYEKMQ (reference sequence). The CDR3 sequence is 15 residues long. CDR3 sequence reads: CASSPRGQGAETQYF. CDR3 coding DNA: TGTGCCAGCAGCCCCAGGGGACAGGGGGCAGAGACGCAGTATTTT.

This CDR3 reads CSAARVDYNEQFF. The CDR3 DNA sequence: TGCAGTGCTGCTCGGGTGGACTACAATGAGCAGTTCTTC. The gene calls are TRBV20-1 and TRBJ2-1; D unresolved. CDR1 is DFQATT and CDR2 is SNEGSKA in the germline V gene (reference sequence). The CDR3 sequence is 13 residues long. Trimming removed 5 bases at V and 3 bases at J, with 11 bases between.

In its sample, this clonotype was seen a few times. The chain is built from TRBV6-5 and TRBJ1-2; 11 bases are a match to TRBD1. CDR3 length: 19 residues. J gave up 1 base and V 0 bases, and 10 bases lay outside the gene matches. In germline, CDR1 is MNHEY, CDR2 SVGAGI. CDR3 sequence: CASSYSYRDRGYHNYGYTF. In DNA, the CDR3 is TGTGCCAGCAGTTACTCTTACCGGGACAGGGGGTATCATAACTATGGCTACACCTTC.